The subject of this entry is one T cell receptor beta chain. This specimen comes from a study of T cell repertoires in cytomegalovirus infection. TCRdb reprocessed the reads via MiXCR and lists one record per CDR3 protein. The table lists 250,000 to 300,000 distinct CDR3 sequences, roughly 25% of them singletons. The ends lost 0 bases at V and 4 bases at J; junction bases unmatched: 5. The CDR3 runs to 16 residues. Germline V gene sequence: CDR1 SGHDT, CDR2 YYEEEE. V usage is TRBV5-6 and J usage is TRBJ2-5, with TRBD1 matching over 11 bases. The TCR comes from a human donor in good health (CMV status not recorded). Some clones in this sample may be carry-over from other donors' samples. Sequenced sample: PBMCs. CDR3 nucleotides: TGTGCCAGCAGCTTGGCCGGGACAGGGGGGAGAGAGACCCAGTACTTC. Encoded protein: CASSLAGTGGRETQYF.